Presented here are 18 T cell receptor beta chains from one specimen sequenced in a study of beta chain features in type 1 diabetes. As every portion of the isolated RNA was reverse transcribed, the sequencing read expressed TCRB transcripts. Produced via immunoSEQ multiplex PCR; TCRdb's table is partial and in-frame only. The sample records hundreds of thousands of clones, about 14% being singletons. Sequencing used naive CD4+ T cells from blood. The receptor source for this set is a woman in her forties in good health.

This clone has more than one count but fewer than ten. The chain carries TRBV2 and TRBJ2-3, with D unresolved. CDR3 length: 13 amino acids. V lost 6 bases, J lost 3 bases, and 10 bases lay in between. The germline V gene encodes CDR1 SNHLY and CDR2 FYNNEI. The CDR3: CASRVLETDTQYF. The CDR3 DNA reads TGTGCCAGCAGGGTACTTGAGACAGATACGCAGTATTTT.

This clone occurred a few times. The chain couples TRBV20-1 to TRBJ2-5; D is uncertain. This CDR3 has 11 amino acids. With 6 bases removed from V and 2 bases from J, the gap between germline ends came to 7 bases. Per germline, CDR1 DFQATT and CDR2 SNEGSKA (reference sequence). CDR3 protein: CSATKQETQYF. The CDR3 DNA reads TGCAGTGCCACTAAGCAAGAGACCCAGTACTTC.

This clone was detected only a few times. The chain is built from TRBV5-6 and TRBJ2-3; 10 nucleotides align to TRBD2. The CDR3 has 15 amino acids. Germline V gene lookup returns CDR1 SGHDT and CDR2 YYEEEE. Trimming removed 4 bases from V and 6 bases from J; junction bases left unmatched: 8. CDR3 region: CASSRGLAASDTQYF. In nucleotides, the CDR3 is TGTGCCAGCAGCCGAGGACTAGCGGCATCCGATACGCAGTATTTT.

The chain recombines TRBV13 with TRBJ2-7; D perhaps matches TRBD1 (5 bases). This CDR3 is built from 14 residues. Trimming left V 2 bases short and J 2 bases short, with 10 bases between. Per the germline V gene, CDR1 is PRHDT and CDR2 is FYEKMQ (reference sequence). As DNA, the CDR3 is TGTGCCAGCAGCTTACAATCAGGGACCTACGAGCAGTACTTC. It codes for CASSLQSGTYEQYF.

This clone has a handful of counts. At one end, the junction sequence differs from germline, possibly due to a read error. The chain recombines TRBV5-1 with TRBJ1-4; TRBD1 matches at 11 bases. The CDR3 sequence is 14 residues long. Germline V CDR1 and CDR2: SGHRS, YFSETQ. CDR3 protein: CASSRTGGGEKLFF. CDR3 nucleotide sequence: TGTGCCAGCAGCCGGACAGGGGGCGGTGAAAAACTGTTTTTT.

This clone showed up many times. This chain's CDR3 is CASSGLPSSYNEQFF. The CDR3 region has the DNA TGTGCCAGCAGTGGACTCCCGAGCTCCTACAATGAGCAGTTCTTC. This chain uses TRBV7-9 with TRBJ2-1; the D gene is possibly TRBD2 (5 bases). The germline V and J ends were trimmed by 6 bases and 0 bases, with 12 bases remaining between them. The CDR3 contains 15 residues. CDR1 SEHNR and CDR2 FQNEAQ come from the germline V gene (reference sequence).

To note about this clone: Other DNA sequences in this specimen translate into the identical CDR3. The chain links TRBV5-1 to TRBJ2-5; a possible D gene is TRBD2 (6 bases). The CDR3 loop spans 14 amino acids. Germline CDR1 is SGHRS and CDR2 is YFSETQ. V lost 0 bases to trimming and J lost 3 bases, with 9 bases between them. The CDR3 protein is CASSLVPGEETQYF. The CDR3 DNA is TGCGCCAGCAGCTTGGTTCCGGGGGAAGAGACCCAGTACTTC.

This clone was observed a handful of times. V gene TRBV15 combines with J gene TRBJ2-7; 10 bases match TRBD2. The CDR3 extends over 16 amino acids. Germline CDR1 reads LNHNV; CDR2 reads YYDKDF (reference sequence). V lost 1 base and J lost 5; bases outside the gene matches: 8. Here the CDR3 DNA reads TGTGCCACCAGCAGAGGTCGAGCGGGGGGGCCTGACGAGCAGTACTTC. Encoded protein: CATSRGRAGGPDEQYF.

This clone has just a few counts. V is TRBV10-3 and J is TRBJ2-5, with TRBD2 as a possible D gene (5 bases). This CDR3 has 12 amino acids. Germline V gene sequence: CDR1 ENHRY, CDR2 SYGVKD. V lost 7 bases and J 0 bases, leaving 6 bases between the germline ends. The CDR3 sequence is CAINGNQETQYF. The DNA of the CDR3 is TGTGCCATCAACGGGAACCAAGAGACCCAGTACTTC.

This clone was seen a handful of times. The CDR3 here is CASSWGLAGGTGELFF. DNA of the CDR3: TGCGCCAGCAGCTGGGGACTAGCGGGTGGCACCGGGGAGCTGTTTTTT. The V call is TRBV5-1, the J call TRBJ2-2, with 12 bases fitting TRBD2. The CDR3 is made up of 16 amino acids. From germline, CDR1 is SGHRS and CDR2 YFSETQ. V dropped 3 bases and J dropped 4; count of bases not matched to a gene: 4. The full variable domain, in which reference TRBV5-1 and TRBJ2-2 provide the parts outside the CDR3, is KAGVTQTPRYLIKTRGQQVTLSCSPISGHRSVSWYQQTPGQGLQFLFEYFSETQRNKGNFPGRFSGRQFSNSRSEMNVSTLELGDSALYLCASSWGLAGGTGELFFGEGSRLTVL.

V is TRBV27 and J is TRBJ1-3; 8 positions agree with TRBD1. This CDR3 spans 17 amino acids. The V gene end was trimmed by 5 bases and the J gene end by 2 bases; junction bases not matched to a gene: 11. Germline V gene sequence: CDR1 MNHEY, CDR2 SMNVEV (reference sequence). The CDR3 sequence: CASSITGQGMAGNTIYF. The CDR3 region has the DNA TGTGCCAGCAGTATCACCGGACAGGGAATGGCTGGAAACACCATATATTTT.

This clone was recorded a few times. The chain employs TRBV4-3 and TRBJ2-3, with D possibly matching TRBD2 (7 bases). The CDR3 runs 13 residues. Trimming took 3 bases from V and 6 from J, leaving 10 bases between them. Germline V gene data show CDR1 as LGHNA and CDR2 as YSLEER. The CDR3 nucleotides are TGCGCCAGCAGCCAGGGGGGGGGCGATACGCAGTATTTT. It yields the protein CASSQGGGDTQYF.

The rearrangement links TRBV11-2 to TRBJ2-7; tentatively, D is TRBD2 (7 bases). Trimming took off 3 bases at V and 3 bases at J, with 15 bases between the two ends. The length of the CDR3 is 15 residues. Germline values: CDR1 SGHAT, CDR2 FQNNGV. The CDR3 reads CASSLSWGGVYEQYF. The DNA of the CDR3 is TGTGCCAGCAGCTTGTCGTGGGGGGGCGTCTACGAGCAGTACTTC.

The rearrangement joins TRBV19 to TRBJ1-5, with TRBD1 matching 12 bases. Germline V gene lookup returns CDR1 LNHDA and CDR2 SQIVND (reference sequence). With 3 bases clipped from V and 6 bases from J, the junction kept 6 bases outside the gene matches. CDR3 length: 16 amino acids. The CDR3 spells CASSMTGTGGRQPQHF. CDR3 sequence (DNA): TGTGCCAGTAGTATGACTGGGACAGGGGGCCGTCAGCCCCAGCATTTT.

The V gene is TRBV4-1, the J gene TRBJ2-5; 7 nucleotides agree with TRBD2. Germline assignment: CDR1 MGHRA and CDR2 YSYEKL. J gave up 5 bases and V 4 bases, and 10 bases lay outside the gene matches. The CDR3 is 15 residues long. DNA for the CDR3: TGCGCCAGCAGCCCCCCGGCAGCGGGATCGGAGACCCAGTACTTC. Protein product: CASSPPAAGSETQYF.

V and J are TRBV19 and TRBJ2-5; TRBD1 matches 8 bases. Trimming at V came to 4 bases and at J to 6 bases, leaving 4 bases not matched to a gene. The germline CDR1 and CDR2 sequences are LNHDA and SQIVND (reference sequence). The CDR3 totals 13 residues. In DNA, the CDR3 is TGTGCCAGTAGTACAGGACAGGGACAGACCCAGTACTTC. Its translation is CASSTGQGQTQYF.

The V and J genes are TRBV14 and TRBJ1-2; TRBD1 is a possible D gene (6 bases). CDR1 and CDR2 from the germline V gene are SGHDN and FVKESK. The V gene lost 0 bases and the J gene lost 7 bases, with 15 bases spanning the gap. The CDR3 runs 15 residues. The CDR3 bases are TGTGCCAGCAGCCAAGACCGTACAGGGAGAAGTGGCTACACCTTC. As protein: CASSQDRTGRSGYTF.

The chain joins TRBV19 to TRBJ2-4; TRBD1 matches at 12 bases. The trim removed 9 bases at V and 15 bases at J, leaving 15 bases unmatched. CDR1 is LNHDA, CDR2 SQIVND, per germline (reference sequence). The length of the CDR3 is 14 residues. The CDR3 reads CASEGGQGAWETYF. In DNA, the CDR3 is TGTGCCAGCGAGGGGGGACAGGGGGCTTGGGAGACGTACTTC.